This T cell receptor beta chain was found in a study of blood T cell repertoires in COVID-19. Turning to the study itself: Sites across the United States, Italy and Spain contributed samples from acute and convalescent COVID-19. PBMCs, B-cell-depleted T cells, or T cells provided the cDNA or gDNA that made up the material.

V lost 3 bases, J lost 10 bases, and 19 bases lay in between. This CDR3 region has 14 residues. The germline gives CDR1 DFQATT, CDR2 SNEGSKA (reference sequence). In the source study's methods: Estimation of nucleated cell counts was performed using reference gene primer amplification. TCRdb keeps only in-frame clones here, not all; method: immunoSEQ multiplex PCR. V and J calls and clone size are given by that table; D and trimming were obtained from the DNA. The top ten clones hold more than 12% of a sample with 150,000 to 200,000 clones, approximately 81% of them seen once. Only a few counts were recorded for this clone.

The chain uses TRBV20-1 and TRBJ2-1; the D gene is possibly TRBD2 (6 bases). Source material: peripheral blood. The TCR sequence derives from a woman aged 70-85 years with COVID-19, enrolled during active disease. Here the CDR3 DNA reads TGCAGTGCTAGTGGTGTCCCCGCCCGGGGGGAGCAGTTCTTC. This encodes CSASGVPARGEQFF.